This T cell receptor beta chain was recorded in a study of control samples from healthy donors and cancer patients. Clones were read by immunoSEQ multiplex PCR, and TCRdb kept only the in-frame ones, dropping some. Of 50,000 or so clones in the sample, approximately 95% were seen once. The J segment lost 6 bases and the V segment lost 3 bases, leaving 4 bases of the junction unmatched. There are 14 residues in the CDR3. From germline, CDR1 is SGHRS and CDR2 YFSETQ. The V and J genes are TRBV5-1 and TRBJ1-5; 9 bases are a match to TRBD1. The clonotype was recovered from a woman under 30 in good health. The specimen sequenced was blood. CDR3 sequence reads: CASSSTGGIQPQHF. The CDR3 DNA reads as TGCGCCAGCAGCTCGACAGGGGGGATTCAGCCCCAGCATTTT.